This T cell receptor (beta chain) stems from a study of early T cells in non-severe SARS-CoV-2 infection. As for the study in general: Sequencing of unsorted whole blood was done on bulk RNA, leaving chains unpaired.

TCRdb itself ran the 5' RACE reads through MiXCR, one entry per CDR3 protein. The top ten hold approximately 5.5% of the sample, which has tens of thousands of distinct CDR3 sequences, under 6% seen once. This clonotype was seen repeatedly, ten times or more. Antigen unknown. Study results and caveats: Anti-spike CD8 responses were favored in VDJdb matching, and private and CD4 specificities were missed.

This TCR derives from an adult who was a healthcare worker with PCR-confirmed SARS-CoV-2 infection or an uninfected control (not recorded which). The specimen was whole blood.

In DNA form, the CDR3 reads TGTGCCAGCCGAGGGGGGACAGGGACATATAATTCACCCCTCCACTTT. It translates to CASRGGTGTYNSPLHF. The chain employs TRBV7-6 and TRBJ1-6, with 9 bases fitting TRBD1. The CDR3 totals 16 residues. Germline loops: CDR1 SGHVS, CDR2 FNYEAQ. Trimming took 8 bases from V and 4 from J; bases not matched to a gene: 9. The whole variable domain, remainder taken from reference TRBV7-6 and TRBJ1-6, is GAGVSQSPRYKVTKRGQDVALRCDPISGHVSLYWYRQALGQGPEFLTYFNYEAQQDKSGLPNDRFSAERPEGSISTLTIQRTEQRDSAMYRCASRGGTGTYNSPLHFGNGTRLTVT.